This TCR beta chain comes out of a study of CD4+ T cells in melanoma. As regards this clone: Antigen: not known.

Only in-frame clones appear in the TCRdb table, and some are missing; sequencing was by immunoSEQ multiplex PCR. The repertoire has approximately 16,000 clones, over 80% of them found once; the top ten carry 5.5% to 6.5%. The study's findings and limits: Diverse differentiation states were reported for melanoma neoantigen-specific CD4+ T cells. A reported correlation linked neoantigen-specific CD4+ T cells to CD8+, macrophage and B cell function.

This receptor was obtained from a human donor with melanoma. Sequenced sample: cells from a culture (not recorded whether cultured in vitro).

CDR3 bases: TGTGCCAGCAGTGTCCGGGGGACGGGCTCTGGGGCCAACGTCCTGACTTTC. Encoded protein: CASSVRGTGSGANVLTF. The rearrangement uses TRBV6-1 and TRBJ2-6; maybe TRBD2 (6 bases). The CDR3 runs to 17 residues. Trimming removed 4 bases from V and 0 bases from J, with 13 bases in between. In germline, CDR1 is MNHNS, CDR2 SASEGT.